Sequencing of this T cell receptor beta chain was carried out in a study of T cell clonality in common variable immunodeficiency. Study conclusions and caveats: Fewer deletions and N-nucleotide insertions were reportedly seen in common variable immunodeficiency TCR beta sequences. What drives increased CVID clonality needs T cell subpopulation sequencing.

No CVID subject was ill or on immunomodulatory drugs when sampled. Each donor provided 5 to 8 ml of heparinized whole blood. The repertoire was sequenced with immunoSEQ multiplex PCR; TCRdb's copy has only in-frame clones and lacks some. This sample includes about 33,000 clones with no singletons; its ten biggest clones take up less than 8%. In its sample, this clone was seen a few times. Its target is unknown. Read coverage stops 3 residues before the CDR3 terminus; the germline J gene supplies the remainder. This CDR3 spans 16 amino acids. Germline loops: CDR1 LNHDA, CDR2 SQIVND (reference sequence). Trimming left V 3 bases short and J 6 bases short, with 18 bases between.

The material sequenced was peripheral blood mononuclear cells. The clonotype originates from a human donor with common variable immunodeficiency. V is TRBV19 and J is TRBJ1-5; TRBD1 is a possible D gene (6 bases). The CDR3 spells CASSIWGRGAGQPQHF. The part of the CDR3 DNA that was read is TGTGCCAGTAGTATCTGGGGCAGGGGAGCCGGTCAGCCC.